This TCR beta chain was found in a study of human T cells and chemical hapten exposure. Time point described: pre-sensitization, week 0. As for treatment: therapeutic diphenylcyclopropenone sensitization with weekly scalp DPC. In regard to this clonotype: A much larger clonotype is one base distant, so this may be a read error.

Germline V lookup: CDR1 SQVTM, CDR2 ANQGSEA. This CDR3 comprises 12 residues. TCRdb redid the calling of the RACE reads with MiXCR, one entry per CDR3 protein. The table has roughly 380,000 distinct CDR3 sequences, 5.1% seen once; the top ten hold 2.5% to 3%. The sample was whole blood, taken in connection with sensitization to the hapten diphenylcyclopropenone (DPC). This receptor was obtained from a woman aged 45-65 years with alopecia areata. Some clones in this sample may be carry-over from other donors' samples. The rearrangement joins TRBV29-1 to TRBJ2-5; D might be TRBD2 (5 bases). The CDR3 coding sequence is TGCGGCGTTGTGGACTGGAAAGAGACCCAGTACTTC. This sequence encodes CGVVDWKETQYF. Full variable domain (remainder filled in from reference TRBV29-1 and TRBJ2-5): SAVISQKPSRDICQRGTSLTIQCQVDSQVTMMFWYRQQPGQSLTLIATANQGSEATYESGFVIDKFPISRPNLTFSTLTVSNMSPEDSSIYLCGVVDWKETQYFGPGTRLLVL.